These T cell receptor beta chains were read from a single sample in a study of response to subunit inactivated influenza vaccine. TCRdb ran MiXCR on the RT-PCR reads and lists one entry per CDR3 protein. This sample has some 640,000 distinct CDR3 sequences, with approximately 14% found just once. This sample comprised PBMCs from blood, obtained 14 days before vaccination. These receptor sequences come from a man in his fifties or sixties who received an inactivated influenza vaccine. Both conserved end residues are part of each CDR3. A D gene is named only where the DNA matches it firmly. Size values are once, few and many counts, or a class for expanded clones, and some rows have none.

J: TRBJ1-1; D: .; V: TRBV4-3; size: .; DNA: TGCGCCAGCAGCCAGACTATCCATTACGGTACTGAAGCTTTCTTT; CDR3: CASSQTIHYGTEAFF
J: TRBJ2-7; D: .; V: TRBV6-2/TRBV6-3; size: few; DNA: TGTGCCAGCAGTTACCCCCCGTACGAGCAGTACTTC; CDR3: CASSYPPYEQYF
J: TRBJ2-7; D: TRBD2; V: TRBV7-2; size: .; DNA: TGTGCCAGCAGCTCATCTAGCGGGAGGTACGAGCAGTACTTC; CDR3: CASSSSSGRYEQYF
J: TRBJ2-7; D: .; V: TRBV30; size: .; DNA: TGTGCCTGGAGTCCATGGGGCTACGAGCAGTACTTC; CDR3: CAWSPWGYEQYF
J: TRBJ1-6; D: TRBD1; V: TRBV7-2; size: few; DNA: TGTGCCAGCAGCTTCAGGGGGCCTGCCCCTTCACCCCTCCACTTT; CDR3: CASSFRGPAPSPLHF
J: TRBJ1-1; D: TRBD1; V: TRBV4-3; size: .; DNA: TGCGCCAGCAGCCAAGAGGGGTCGGACAGGTTCACTGAAGCTTTCTTT; CDR3: CASSQEGSDRFTEAFF
J: TRBJ2-3; D: .; V: TRBV20-1; size: few; DNA: TGCAGTGCTAGGGTTGCCTCGGAGGGTTCAGATACGCAGTATTTT; CDR3: CSARVASEGSDTQYF
J: TRBJ2-3; D: .; V: TRBV14; size: few; DNA: TGTGCCAGCAGCCAAGTCGAGGGTTCCCCAGATACGCAGTATTTT; CDR3: CASSQVEGSPDTQYF
J: TRBJ2-7; D: .; V: TRBV20-1; size: few; DNA: TGCAGTGCTGACCGGGACGTCTCCTACGAGCAGTACTTC; CDR3: CSADRDVSYEQYF
J: TRBJ1-1; D: .; V: TRBV5-1; size: .; DNA: TGCGCCAGCAGCTTGTCAGAGGGGACCGCTGAAGCTTTCTTT; CDR3: CASSLSEGTAEAFF
J: TRBJ2-3; D: .; V: TRBV7-3; size: few; DNA: TGTGCCAGCAGCTTCGGGAGCGGCCTCACAGATACGCAGTATTTT; CDR3: CASSFGSGLTDTQYF
J: TRBJ1-5; D: .; V: TRBV4-3; size: few; DNA: TGCGCCAGCAGCCAAGAAGGCCCTAATAGCAATCAGCCCCAGCATTTT; CDR3: CASSQEGPNSNQPQHF
J: TRBJ2-7; D: TRBD2; V: TRBV27; size: many; DNA: TGTGCCAGCAGCCAGACTAGCTTCTACGAGCAGTACTTC; CDR3: CASSQTSFYEQYF
J: TRBJ2-7; D: .; V: TRBV7-2; size: .; DNA: TGTGCCAGCAGCTTAGGACCGGGACTTACCTACGAGCAGTACTTC; CDR3: CASSLGPGLTYEQYF
J: TRBJ2-1; D: .; V: TRBV28; size: .; DNA: TGTGCCAGCAGAGAGGCGGGGAATGAGCAGTTCTTC; CDR3: CASREAGNEQFF
J: TRBJ2-7; D: .; V: TRBV10-3; size: .; DNA: TGTGCTAGCGCAGGGGTCCGAAACGAGCAGTACTTC; CDR3: CASAGVRNEQYF
J: TRBJ1-4; D: TRBD1; V: TRBV7-2; size: few; DNA: TGTGCCAGCAGCTCAAACCGTTACAGGGGAGAAAAACTGTTTTTT; CDR3: CASSSNRYRGEKLFF
J: TRBJ1-5; D: .; V: TRBV29-1; size: .; DNA: TGCAGCGTCGTCACAGCGCCCGGTCAGCCCCAGCATTTT; CDR3: CSVVTAPGQPQHF
J: TRBJ2-2; D: .; V: TRBV24-1; size: few; DNA: TGTGCCACCCAATATTTGGCCGGCGGGGAGCTGTTTTTT; CDR3: CATQYLAGGELFF
J: TRBJ2-5; D: .; V: TRBV29-1; size: many; DNA: TGCAGCGTTGAAGTATCCGGGAGCGAGACCCAGTACTTC; CDR3: CSVEVSGSETQYF